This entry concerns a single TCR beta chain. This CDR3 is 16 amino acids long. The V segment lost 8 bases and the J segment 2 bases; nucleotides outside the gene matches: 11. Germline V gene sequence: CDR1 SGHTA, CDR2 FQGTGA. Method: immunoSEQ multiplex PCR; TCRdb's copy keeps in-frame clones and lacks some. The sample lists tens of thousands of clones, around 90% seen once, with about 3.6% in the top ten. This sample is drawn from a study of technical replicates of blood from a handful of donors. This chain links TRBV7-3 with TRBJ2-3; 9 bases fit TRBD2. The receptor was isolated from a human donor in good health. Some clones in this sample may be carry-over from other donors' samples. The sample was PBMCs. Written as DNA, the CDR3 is TGTGCCAGCTCCACTGGAGCGGGAGGCCCCACAGATACGCAGTATTTT. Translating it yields CASSTGAGGPTDTQYF.